These 29 T cell receptor beta chains came from one sample sequenced in a study of siplizumab effects on memory and regulatory T cells. The table came from immunoSEQ multiplex PCR; TCRdb's copy has only in-frame clones and leaves some out. The sample records tens of thousands of clones, just over 95% being singletons. The source material was naive CD8+ T cells sorted from blood. All receptors come from a human donor in good health.

The chain combines TRBV4-1 with TRBJ1-2; D is unclear. Per germline, CDR1 MGHRA and CDR2 YSYEKL. V was shortened by 3 bases and J by 8 bases, with 16 bases between the two germline ends. The CDR3 loop spans 14 amino acids. In DNA form, the CDR3 reads TGCGCCAGCAGCCACCCAGCCAGTCTGGAGGGCTACACCTTC. Translation: CASSHPASLEGYTF.

The genes are TRBV19 and TRBJ1-1, with TRBD1 as a possible D gene (5 bases). This CDR3 has 10 residues. V shed 10 bases and J shed 8 bases, with 11 bases lying between them. CDR1 is LNHDA, CDR2 SQIVND, per germline (reference sequence). Here the CDR3 DNA reads TGTGCCACGACTGGGACCGAAGCTTTCTTT. Translation: CATTGTEAFF. Filled out from reference TRBV19 and TRBJ1-1, the complete variable domain reads DGGITQSPKYLFRKEGQNVTLSCEQNLNHDAMYWYRQDPGQGLRLIYYSQIVNDFQKGDIAEGYSVSREKKESFPLTVTSAQKNPTAFYLCATTGTEAFFGQGTRLTVV.

This chain connects TRBV4-1 to TRBJ2-7, with 8 bases identical to TRBD1. Germline CDR1 and CDR2: MGHRA and YSYEKL. J gave up 2 bases and V 4 bases, and 4 bases lay outside the gene matches. CDR3 length: 14 residues. CDR3 in DNA: TGCGCCAGCAGCCTCGGACAGGGAACCTACGAGCAGTACTTC. This gives the protein CASSLGQGTYEQYF.

This clone has a handful of counts. The CDR3 reads CASSLTRSDYGYTF. The CDR3 nucleotides read TGTGCCAGCAGCTTAACCAGAAGCGACTATGGCTACACCTTC. The genes are TRBV7-3 and TRBJ1-2; D remains ambiguous. The ends were cut back, 0 bases at V and 3 bases at J, with 8 bases in the middle. The CDR3 runs 14 residues. The germline V gene has CDR1 SGHTA and CDR2 FQGTGA.

The chain couples TRBV25-1 to TRBJ1-2; D gene unclear. Germline loops: CDR1 MGHDK, CDR2 SYGVNS. V was clipped by 8 bases and J by 4 bases, with 14 bases between them. The CDR3 is made up of 13 amino acids. The CDR3: CASSEDSIYGYTF. Written as DNA, the CDR3 is TGTGCCAGCTCAGAGGACTCTATCTATGGCTACACCTTC.

V gene TRBV7-9 combines with J gene TRBJ1-2, with 7 bases lining up with TRBD1. CDR3 length equals 16 residues. Germline assignment: CDR1 SEHNR and CDR2 FQNEAQ (reference sequence). V dropped 1 base and J dropped 0; count of bases not matched to a gene: 5. CDR3 nucleotide sequence: TGTGCCAGCAGCTTAGTGGGGACAGAAGCTAACTATGGCTACACCTTC. This sequence encodes CASSLVGTEANYGYTF.

The gene calls are TRBV28 and TRBJ1-6; D possibly corresponds to TRBD1 (5 bases). The CDR3 sequence is 15 residues long. The V gene's germline CDR1 is MDHEN and CDR2 SYDVKM. V lost 3 bases to trimming and J lost 9 bases, with 15 bases between them. Here the CDR3 DNA reads TGTGCCAGCAGTTTTAGGGGTTACCCGGGTTCACCCCTCCACTTT. Protein product: CASSFRGYPGSPLHF. The entire variable domain, with the rest obtained from reference TRBV28 and TRBJ1-6, is as follows: DVKVTQSSRYLVKRTGEKVFLECVQDMDHENMFWYRQDPGLGLRLIYFSYDVKMKEKGDIPEGYSVSREKKERFSLILESASTNQTSMYLCASSFRGYPGSPLHFGNGTRLTVT.

The chain is built from TRBV25-1 and TRBJ2-2; the match to TRBD1 covers 8 bases. The CDR3 totals 16 residues. Germline V gene data show CDR1 as MGHDK and CDR2 as SYGVNS. V lost 2 bases to trimming and J lost 4 bases; unmatched junction nucleotides: 6. In DNA form, the CDR3 reads TGTGCCAGCAGTGAAGGGAGACAGGGGCTCACCGGGGAGCTGTTTTTT. It specifies CASSEGRQGLTGELFF.

In this sample, this clone turned up once. The rearrangement links TRBV29-1 to TRBJ2-2; D is uncertain. V lost 3 bases and J 4 bases, leaving 3 bases between the germline ends. This CDR3 has 11 residues. Germline loops: CDR1 SQVTM, CDR2 ANQGSEA. The CDR3 region has the DNA TGCAGCGTTGAGTCCACCGGGGAGCTGTTTTTT. Residues: CSVESTGELFF.

The V and J genes are TRBV9 and TRBJ1-1, with D perhaps TRBD1 (5 bases). Deletions cut 0 bases from V and 3 bases from J, with 12 bases between. The CDR3 spans 15 residues. The germline CDR1 and CDR2 sequences are SGDLS and YYNGEE. This CDR3 reads CASSVVWGEDTEAFF. The DNA for the CDR3 is TGTGCCAGCAGCGTAGTTTGGGGGGAGGACACTGAAGCTTTCTTT.

The rearrangement links TRBV14 to TRBJ1-1; D is possibly TRBD1 (6 bases). V was trimmed by 1 base and J by 6 bases, leaving 12 bases between them. The CDR3 covers 14 residues. CDR1 SGHDN and CDR2 FVKESK come from the germline V gene. The CDR3 region has the DNA TGTGCCAGCAGCCAAGTTGACAGGTCGGCTGAAGCTTTCTTT. This translates into CASSQVDRSAEAFF. The full variable domain, its missing parts supplied by reference TRBV14 and TRBJ1-1, is EAGVTQFPSHSVIEKGQTVTLRCDPISGHDNLYWYRRVMGKEIKFLLHFVKESKQDESGMPNNRFLAERTGGTYSTLKVQPAELEDSGVYFCASSQVDRSAEAFFGQGTRLTVV.

The chain uses TRBV2 and TRBJ1-4, with D possibly matching TRBD1 (5 bases). Trimming shortened V by 6 bases and J by 6 bases, and 14 bases separated the two germline ends. CDR3 length: 14 amino acids. Germline loops: CDR1 SNHLY, CDR2 FYNNEI. CDR3 loop: CASRDFGRDEKLFF. The CDR3 DNA reads TGTGCCAGCAGGGACTTCGGCAGGGATGAAAAACTGTTTTTT.

The J gene is TRBJ2-1, the V gene TRBV30, with TRBD2 matching over 7 bases. V dropped 4 bases and J dropped 10; count of bases not matched to a gene: 7. CDR3 length equals 12 residues. Looked up from germline, CDR1 is GTSNPN and CDR2 is SVGIG (reference sequence). In DNA form, the CDR3 reads TGTGCCTGGAATTGGGGAGCGGGGGAGCAGTTCTTC. Amino acid sequence: CAWNWGAGEQFF.

Regarding this clone: Other DNA variants within this sample encode the same CDR3. DNA for the CDR3: TGTGCCAGCAGTTACGGGGGGGGCGGGGAGCTGTTTTTT. It specifies CASSYGGGGELFF. The genes are TRBV6-5 and TRBJ2-2; 7 nucleotides agree with TRBD2. Germline V gives CDR1 MNHEY, CDR2 SVGAGI. Trimming took 2 bases from V and 7 from J; bases not matched to a gene: 1. The CDR3 totals 13 residues.

The rearrangement links TRBV2 to TRBJ1-1; tentatively, D is TRBD1 (6 bases). The CDR3 is 12 amino acids. From germline, CDR1 is SNHLY and CDR2 FYNNEI. The germline V and J ends were trimmed by 8 bases and 7 bases, with 14 bases remaining between them. CDR3: CASFRGVNEAFF. The CDR3 bases are TGTGCCAGCTTCAGGGGTGTTAATGAAGCTTTCTTT.

This clone showed up just once. V gene TRBV4-1 combines with J gene TRBJ2-2; either TRBD1 or TRBD2 may supply D (5 bases each). Germline lookup yields CDR1 MGHRA and CDR2 YSYEKL. The V end lost 1 base, the J end lost 5 bases, and 11 bases lay between the germline ends. The CDR3 has 15 amino acids. CDR3 sequence (DNA): TGCGCCAGCAGCCAAGTGGGGGTTGGGACCGGGGAGCTGTTTTTT. This sequence encodes CASSQVGVGTGELFF.

In this sample, this clone turned up once. The chain links TRBV4-1 to TRBJ2-7; no definite D call. The CDR3 has 14 amino acids. The V gene's germline CDR1 is MGHRA and CDR2 YSYEKL. V was pared by 1 base and J by 0 bases, with 7 bases between. The CDR3 sequence is CASSQVLDSYEQYF. The CDR3 DNA follows: TGCGCCAGCAGCCAAGTCCTGGACTCCTACGAGCAGTACTTC.

The V and J genes are TRBV19 and TRBJ2-7; D is undetermined. Germline V gene data show CDR1 as LNHDA and CDR2 as SQIVND (reference sequence). CDR3 size: 13 residues. The V end was cut by 2 bases, the J end by 2 bases, with 7 bases between. The CDR3 loop reads CASSIPGTYEQYF. The CDR3 DNA reads as TGTGCCAGTAGTATACCCGGCACCTACGAGCAGTACTTC.

The chain uses TRBV7-9 and TRBJ2-5; D call uncertain. The CDR3 contains 16 residues. CDR1 is SEHNR and CDR2 is FQNEAQ in the germline V gene (reference sequence). Between the trimmed V and J ends, which lost 4 bases and 3 bases, there was a span of 18 bases. DNA for the CDR3: TGTGCCAGCAGCTCCCCGATTAAAAGGGTCAAAGAGACCCAGTACTTC. Translation gives CASSSPIKRVKETQYF.

The rearrangement links TRBV21-1 to TRBJ2-3; TRBD2 is the table's D call, not checked against the DNA. TRBV21-1 is an annotated pseudogene. The CDR3 is 15 residues long. CDR3 in amino acids: CASGFSGGGTDTQYF. The CDR3 region has the DNA TGTGCCAGCGGATTTAGCGGGGGGGGCACAGATACGCAGTATTTT.

The rearrangement uses TRBV9 and TRBJ1-1, with a weak D call TRBD1 (5 bases). The V end lost 0 bases, the J end lost 4 bases, and 7 bases lay between the germline ends. The germline gives CDR1 SGDLS, CDR2 YYNGEE. The CDR3 extends over 13 amino acids. CDR3 nucleotides: TGTGCCAGCAGCGTAGGACAGCTCACTGAAGCTTTCTTT. This encodes CASSVGQLTEAFF.

V gene TRBV4-1 combines with J gene TRBJ2-3; D remains ambiguous. The germline V gene encodes CDR1 MGHRA and CDR2 YSYEKL. Trimming left V 1 base short and J 1 base short, with 12 bases between. The CDR3 covers 16 residues. CDR3 sequence (DNA): TGCGCCAGCAGCCAAGCTAGTCTCGAGGGCACAGATACGCAGTATTTT. Protein sequence: CASSQASLEGTDTQYF.

The genes are TRBV4-1 and TRBJ2-5; 7 bases agree with TRBD1. From germline, CDR1 is MGHRA and CDR2 YSYEKL. The CDR3 has 15 amino acids. Trimming cost V 0 bases and J 1 base; bases outside gene matches: 2. The CDR3 protein is CASSQDRGLQETQYF. The CDR3 DNA is TGCGCCAGCAGCCAAGATAGGGGGCTCCAAGAGACCCAGTACTTC.

The V and J genes are TRBV7-3 and TRBJ2-2; a possible D gene is TRBD1 (5 bases). This CDR3 has 14 residues. V was clipped by 4 bases and J by 2 bases, with 8 bases between them. CDR1 is SGHTA and CDR2 is FQGTGA in the germline V gene. The CDR3 DNA follows: TGTGCCAGCAGCTGGGGCTCCAACACCGGGGAGCTGTTTTTT. This sequence encodes CASSWGSNTGELFF.

The chain links TRBV9 to TRBJ2-7; TRBD1 matches at 7 bases. The germline V gene has CDR1 SGDLS and CDR2 YYNGEE. The CDR3 length is 15 residues. V lost 2 bases and J lost 6; bases outside the gene matches: 11. CDR3 nucleotide sequence: TGTGCCAGCAGCGTGACCGGGACAGAAAACGTCGAGCAGTACTTC. It translates to CASSVTGTENVEQYF. Variable domain in full (rest from reference TRBV9 and TRBJ2-7): DSGVTQTPKHLITATGQRVTLRCSPRSGDLSVYWYQQSLDQGLQFLIQYYNGEERAKGNILERFSAQQFPDLHSELNLSSLELGDSALYFCASSVTGTENVEQYFGPGTRLTVT.

The chain uses TRBV27 and TRBJ1-5, with unresolved D. CDR1 and CDR2 (germline): MNHEY, SMNVEV (reference sequence). Trimming cost V 2 bases and J 2 bases, with 10 bases left between them. The CDR3 consists of 15 residues. The CDR3 nucleotides are TGTGCCAGCAGTTTAAAGGCCGGGGGCAATCAGCCCCAGCATTTT. This encodes CASSLKAGGNQPQHF.

The V call is TRBV9, the J call TRBJ1-1; 7 positions match TRBD1. The J segment lost 7 bases and the V segment lost 0 bases, leaving 3 bases of the junction unmatched. Germline V CDR1 and CDR2: SGDLS, YYNGEE. This CDR3 has 13 amino acids. The CDR3 nucleotides read TGTGCCAGCAGCGTAGAGGGGGCCCGTGAAGCTTTCTTT. Its protein is CASSVEGAREAFF.

The rearrangement uses TRBV7-9 and TRBJ2-5; D tentatively reads TRBD1 or TRBD2 (5 bases each). The V end was cut by 8 bases, the J end by 5 bases, with 18 bases between. The length of the CDR3 is 14 residues. The germline V gene has CDR1 SEHNR and CDR2 FQNEAQ (reference sequence). The CDR3 region has the DNA TGTGCCAGCTGTTTGGGGGATTTTGGGGAGACCCAGTACTTC. Residues: CASCLGDFGETQYF.

CDR3 DNA: TGTGCCAGCAGTGAAGTGGCAGGTCAGAACACTGAAGCTTTCTTT. This codes for CASSEVAGQNTEAFF. The chain links TRBV2 to TRBJ1-1; D not certain. Germline V CDR1 and CDR2: SNHLY, FYNNEI. V was cut by 1 base and J by 1 base, with 10 bases left in between. There are 15 residues in the CDR3.